This is a list of T cell receptor beta chains from one sample in a study of T-cell reconstitution after alpha-beta-depleted transplantation in children. TCRdb redid the calling of the PCR reads with MiXCR, one entry per CDR3 protein. The data show under 35,000 distinct CDR3 sequences, over 15% seen once. The sequences come from PBMCs, mostly from graft donor cells, collected 60 days after TCRalphabeta/CD19-depleted stem cell transplant. All receptors derive from a male patient aged 2-9 years who had a stem cell transplant for acute lymphoblastic leukemia, so the T cells may come from the graft donor. Each CDR3 is given with its conserved first and last residue. A D gene is named only where the DNA matches it firmly. Expanded clones get a size class; other rows say once, few or many, or leave the size out.

J,D,V,size,CDR3,DNA
TRBJ2-3,.,TRBV10-3,.,CASQVTDTQYF,TGTGCCAGTCAGGTCACAGATACGCAGTATTTT
TRBJ1-1,TRBD1,TRBV10-1,few,CASSESYGTAGAWGTEAFF,TGCGCCAGCAGTGAGTCTTATGGGACAGCCGGGGCTTGGGGCACTGAAGCTTTCTTT
TRBJ2-7,TRBD2,TRBV2,.,CASSEGLAGGLFASYEQYF,TGTGCCAGCAGTGAAGGGCTAGCGGGGGGGCTGTTTGCCTCCTACGAGCAGTACTTC
TRBJ2-3,.,TRBV20-1,few,CSASYLSGPTDTQYF,TGCAGTGCTAGCTACCTGTCGGGACCCACAGATACGCAGTATTTT
TRBJ1-5,.,TRBV7-8,.,CASSPVGRNQPQHF,TGTGCCAGCAGTCCCGTAGGGCGAAATCAGCCCCAGCATTTT
TRBJ1-1,.,TRBV7-9,few,CASSQDRNTEAFF,TGTGCCAGCAGCCAAGACAGGAACACTGAAGCTTTCTTT
TRBJ2-7,TRBD1,TRBV5-5,.,CASTPWDRPYEQYF,TGTGCCAGCACCCCCTGGGACAGACCCTACGAGCAGTACTTC
TRBJ2-1,.,TRBV7-2,few,CASSFGGPLGYEQFF,TGTGCCAGCAGCTTCGGGGGGCCCCTGGGGTATGAGCAGTTCTTC
TRBJ2-2,.,TRBV7-6,.,CASSLGTSNTGELFF,TGTGCCAGCAGCCTCGGGACTTCCAACACCGGGGAGCTGTTTTTT
TRBJ2-3,.,TRBV7-2,medium-sized,CASSLVTAVTDTQYF,TGTGCCAGCAGCTTAGTAACAGCGGTCACAGATACGCAGTATTTT
TRBJ1-4,.,TRBV20-1,many,CSARDETGYAQGEKLFF,TGCAGTGCTAGAGATGAGACAGGCTACGCGCAGGGTGAAAAACTGTTTTTT
TRBJ2-7,.,TRBV7-6,.,CASSLAAYF,TGTGCCAGCAGCTTAGCCGCTTACTTC
TRBJ1-1,.,TRBV2,many,CASSVFEAFF,TGTGCCAGCAGTGTCTTTGAAGCTTTCTTT
TRBJ2-5,.,TRBV5-6,.,CASSQPTETQYF,TGTGCCAGCAGCCAACCGACGGAGACCCAGTACTTC
TRBJ2-7,TRBD2,TRBV7-9,medium-sized,CASSILPNLAGRGRYEQYF,TGTGCCAGCAGCATTCTTCCCAATCTAGCGGGGCGGGGTCGCTACGAGCAGTACTTC
TRBJ1-2,.,TRBV3-1,.,CASMGSDNYGYTF,TGTGCCAGCATGGGCAGTGACAACTATGGCTACACCTTC
TRBJ2-1,TRBD1,TRBV5-1,.,CASSTLNRGSSYNEQFF,TGCGCCAGCAGCACCCTAAACAGGGGGAGCTCCTACAATGAGCAGTTCTTC
TRBJ1-5,TRBD1,TRBV20-1,large,CSATGTGGRDGSPQHF,TGCAGTGCTACTGGGACAGGGGGCCGCGACGGGTCGCCCCAGCATTTT
TRBJ2-2,TRBD1,TRBV9,few,CASSGWTGATGELFF,TGTGCCAGCAGCGGATGGACAGGGGCAACCGGGGAGCTGTTTTTT
TRBJ1-6,.,TRBV20-1,.,CSARDEGHSPLHF,TGCAGTGCTAGAGATGAGGGGCATTCACCCCTCCACTTT
TRBJ2-5,.,TRBV4-3,few,CASSQETGRETQYF,TGCGCCAGCAGCCAAGAAACGGGGAGAGAGACCCAGTACTTC
TRBJ1-2,.,TRBV20-1,few,CSAFLGQGLSYGYTF,TGCAGTGCTTTTCTGGGGCAGGGCCTTTCCTATGGCTACACCTTC